This T cell receptor beta chain derives from a study of identical twins. Study-level points and caveats: When twins shared out-of-frame alpha sequences, those sequences had excess low generation probability. Beta clonotypes that were abundant in cord blood contained fewer insertions, a pattern absent from memory repertoires. In drawing conclusions, the study used cross-sectional statistical analysis and did not follow the same donors.

This clonotype appeared a few times. What it binds is unknown. V was trimmed by 0 bases and J by 0 bases, leaving 13 bases between them. The CDR3 runs 17 residues. Germline assignment: CDR1 LGHNA and CDR2 YSLEER. It was template switching that added a universal primer site, and there were unique molecular identifiers on the cDNA. One entry per CDR3 protein results from TCRdb running MiXCR on the 5' RACE reads. The data show roughly 470,000 distinct CDR3 sequences, over 11% seen once. The same data also went into a second study, on yellow fever vaccine responses in identical twins.

The V and J genes are TRBV4-3 and TRBJ2-3; no definite D call. The sequence derives from a woman aged 18-29 years in good health. What was sequenced was CD4+ T cells sorted from blood. The CDR3 spells CASSQDHTSLSTDTQYF. In DNA, the CDR3 is TGCGCCAGCAGCCAAGATCACACCAGCCTTAGCACAGATACGCAGTATTTT.